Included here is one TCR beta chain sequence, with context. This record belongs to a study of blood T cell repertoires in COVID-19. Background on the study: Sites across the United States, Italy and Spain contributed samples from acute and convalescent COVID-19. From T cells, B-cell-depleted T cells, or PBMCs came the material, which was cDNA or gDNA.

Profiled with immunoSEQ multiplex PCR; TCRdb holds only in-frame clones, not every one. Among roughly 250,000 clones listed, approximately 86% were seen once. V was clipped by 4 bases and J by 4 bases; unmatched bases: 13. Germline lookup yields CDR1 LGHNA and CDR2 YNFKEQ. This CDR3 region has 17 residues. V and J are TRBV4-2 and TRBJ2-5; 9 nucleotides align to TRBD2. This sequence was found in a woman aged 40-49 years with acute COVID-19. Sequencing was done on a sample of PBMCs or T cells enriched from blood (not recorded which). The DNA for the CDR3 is TGTGCCAGCAGCCCTGTGGAGGTAGCGGGAGCCGGAGAGACCCAGTACTTC. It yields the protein CASSPVEVAGAGETQYF.